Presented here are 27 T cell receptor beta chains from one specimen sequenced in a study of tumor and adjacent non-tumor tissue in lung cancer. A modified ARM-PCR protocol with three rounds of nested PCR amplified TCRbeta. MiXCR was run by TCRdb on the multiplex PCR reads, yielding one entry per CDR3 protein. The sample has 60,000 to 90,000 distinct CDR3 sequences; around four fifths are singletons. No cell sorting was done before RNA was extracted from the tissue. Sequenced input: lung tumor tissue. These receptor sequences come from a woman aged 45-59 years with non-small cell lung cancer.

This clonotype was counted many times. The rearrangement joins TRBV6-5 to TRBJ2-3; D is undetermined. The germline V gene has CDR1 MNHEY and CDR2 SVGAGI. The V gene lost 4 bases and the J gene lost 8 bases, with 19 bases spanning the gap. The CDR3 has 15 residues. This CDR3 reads CASSFQPLSKATQYF. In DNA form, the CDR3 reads TGTGCCAGCAGTTTCCAGCCTCTTTCCAAAGCTACGCAGTATTTT.

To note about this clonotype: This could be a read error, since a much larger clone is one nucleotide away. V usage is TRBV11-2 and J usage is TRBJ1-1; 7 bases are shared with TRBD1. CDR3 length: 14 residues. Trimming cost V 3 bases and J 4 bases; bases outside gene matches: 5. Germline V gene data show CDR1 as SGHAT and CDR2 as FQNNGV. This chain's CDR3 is CASSFDRVITEAFF. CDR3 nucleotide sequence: TGTGCCAGCAGCTTCGACAGGGTGATCACTGAAGCTTTCTTT.

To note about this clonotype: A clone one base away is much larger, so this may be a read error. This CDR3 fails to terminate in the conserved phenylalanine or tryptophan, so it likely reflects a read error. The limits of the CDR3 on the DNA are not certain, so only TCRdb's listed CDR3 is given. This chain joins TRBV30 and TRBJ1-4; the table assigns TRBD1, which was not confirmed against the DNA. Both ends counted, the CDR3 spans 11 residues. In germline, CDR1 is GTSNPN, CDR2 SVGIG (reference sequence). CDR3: CAWSNEGAAVL.

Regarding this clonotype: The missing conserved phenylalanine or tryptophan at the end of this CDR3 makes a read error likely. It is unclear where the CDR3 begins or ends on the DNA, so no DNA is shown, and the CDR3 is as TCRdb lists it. CDR3 loop: CSVLPLTANYGYAC. The chain employs TRBV29-1 and TRBJ1-2. Including both end residues, the CDR3 is 14 amino acids long. Germline-derived CDR1 and CDR2 are SQVTM and ANQGSEA.

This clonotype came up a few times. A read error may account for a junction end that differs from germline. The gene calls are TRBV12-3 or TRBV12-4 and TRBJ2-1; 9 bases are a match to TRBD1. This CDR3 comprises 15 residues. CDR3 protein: CAGSHSDRGGGEQFF. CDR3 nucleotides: TGTGCCGGCAGTCACTCGGACAGGGGAGGGGGTGAACAGTTCTTC.

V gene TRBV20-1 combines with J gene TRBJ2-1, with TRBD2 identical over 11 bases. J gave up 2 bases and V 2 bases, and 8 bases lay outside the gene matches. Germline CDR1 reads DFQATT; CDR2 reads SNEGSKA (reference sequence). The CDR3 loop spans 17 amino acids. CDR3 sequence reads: CSARPRLAGMAYNEQFF. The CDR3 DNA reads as TGCAGTGCTAGACCCAGACTAGCGGGAATGGCCTACAATGAGCAGTTCTTC.

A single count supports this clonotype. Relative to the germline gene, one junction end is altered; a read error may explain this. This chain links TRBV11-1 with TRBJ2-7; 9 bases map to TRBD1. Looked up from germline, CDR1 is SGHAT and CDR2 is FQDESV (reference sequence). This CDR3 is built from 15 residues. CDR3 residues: CVSSRTGAVSYEQCF. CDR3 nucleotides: TGTGTCAGCAGCCGGACAGGGGCGGTCTCCTACGAGCAGTGCTTC.

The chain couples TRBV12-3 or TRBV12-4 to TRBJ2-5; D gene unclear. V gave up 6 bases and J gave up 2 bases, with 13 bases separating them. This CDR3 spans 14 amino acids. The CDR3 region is CASRQGTKQETQYF. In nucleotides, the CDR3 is TGTGCCAGCAGACAAGGAACGAAACAAGAGACCCAGTACTTC.

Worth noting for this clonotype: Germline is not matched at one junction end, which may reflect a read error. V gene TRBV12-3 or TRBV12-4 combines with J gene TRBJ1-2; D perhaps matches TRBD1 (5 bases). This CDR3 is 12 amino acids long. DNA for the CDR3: TGTGCCAGCAGTCTCCGGACAAATGGCTACACCTTT. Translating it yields CASSLRTNGYTF.

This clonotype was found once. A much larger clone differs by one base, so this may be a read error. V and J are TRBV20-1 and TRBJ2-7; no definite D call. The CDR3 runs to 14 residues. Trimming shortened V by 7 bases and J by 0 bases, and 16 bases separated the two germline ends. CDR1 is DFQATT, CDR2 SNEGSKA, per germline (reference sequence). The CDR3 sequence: CSVADFTNSYEQYF. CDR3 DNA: TGCAGTGTCGCTGACTTTACAAACTCCTACGAGCAGTACTTC.

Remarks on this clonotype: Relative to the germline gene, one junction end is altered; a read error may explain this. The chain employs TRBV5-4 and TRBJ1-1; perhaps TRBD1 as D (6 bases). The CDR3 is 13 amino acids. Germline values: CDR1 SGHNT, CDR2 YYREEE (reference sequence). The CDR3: CATSVDRNTEAFF. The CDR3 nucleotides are TGTGCCACCAGCGTGGACAGAAACACCGAAGCTTTCTTT. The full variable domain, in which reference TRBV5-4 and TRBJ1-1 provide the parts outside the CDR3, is ETGVTQSPTHLIKTRGQQVTLRCSSQSGHNTVSWYQQALGQGPQFIFQYYREEENGRGNFPPRFSGLQFPNYSSELNVNALELDDSALYLCATSVDRNTEAFFGQGTRLTVV.

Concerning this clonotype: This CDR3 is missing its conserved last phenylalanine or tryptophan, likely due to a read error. The CDR3 here is CTSSYIRLEQYL. The CDR3 DNA reads TGTACCAGCAGCTACATCAGACTAGAGCAGTACTTA. This sequence joins TRBV6-1 and TRBJ2-7, with D possibly being TRBD2 (5 bases). CDR1 and CDR2 from the germline V gene are MNHNS and SASEGT. CDR3 length: 12 amino acids.

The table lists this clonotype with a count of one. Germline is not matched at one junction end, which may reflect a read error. The CDR3 loop reads CASSLGLTETEFDGYTF. The CDR3 DNA reads as TGTGCCAGCAGCTTGGGTCTTACCGAGACCGAGTTTGATGGTTACACCTTC. The gene calls are TRBV5-6 and TRBJ1-2; D remains ambiguous. The length of the CDR3 is 17 residues. From germline, CDR1 is SGHDT and CDR2 YYEEEE.

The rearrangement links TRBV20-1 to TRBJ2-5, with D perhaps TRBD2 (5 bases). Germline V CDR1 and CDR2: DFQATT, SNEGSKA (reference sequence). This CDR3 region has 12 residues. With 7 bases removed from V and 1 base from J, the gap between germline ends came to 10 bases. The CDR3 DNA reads TGCAGTGTGCAGCGGTTCCAAGAGACCCAGTACTTC. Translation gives CSVQRFQETQYF.

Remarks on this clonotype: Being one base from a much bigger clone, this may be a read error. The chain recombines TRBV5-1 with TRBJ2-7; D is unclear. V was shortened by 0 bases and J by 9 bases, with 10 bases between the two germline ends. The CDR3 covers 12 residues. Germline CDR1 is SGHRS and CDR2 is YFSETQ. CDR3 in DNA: TGCGCCAGCAGCTTGGACAAGGGAACGCAGTACTTC. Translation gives CASSLDKGTQYF. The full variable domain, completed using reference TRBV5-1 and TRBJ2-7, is KAGVTQTPRYLIKTRGQQVTLSCSPISGHRSVSWYQQTPGQGLQFLFEYFSETQRNKGNFPGRFSGRQFSNSRSEMNVSTLELGDSALYLCASSLDKGTQYFGPGTRLTVT.

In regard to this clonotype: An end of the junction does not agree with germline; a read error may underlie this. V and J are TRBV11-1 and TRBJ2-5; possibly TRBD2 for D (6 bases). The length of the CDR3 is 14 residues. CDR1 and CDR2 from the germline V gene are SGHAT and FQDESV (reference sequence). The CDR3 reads CASSPGEGAESQYF. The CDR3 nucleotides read TGTGCCAGCAGCCCGGGAGAGGGCGCAGAGAGCCAGTACTTC.

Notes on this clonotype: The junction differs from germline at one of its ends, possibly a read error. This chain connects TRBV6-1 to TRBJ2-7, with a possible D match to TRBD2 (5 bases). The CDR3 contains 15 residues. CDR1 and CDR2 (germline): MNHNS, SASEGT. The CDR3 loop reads CASSEAVARSYEEYF. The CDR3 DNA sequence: TGTGCCAGCAGTGAAGCGGTAGCGCGGTCCTACGAGGAGTACTTC.

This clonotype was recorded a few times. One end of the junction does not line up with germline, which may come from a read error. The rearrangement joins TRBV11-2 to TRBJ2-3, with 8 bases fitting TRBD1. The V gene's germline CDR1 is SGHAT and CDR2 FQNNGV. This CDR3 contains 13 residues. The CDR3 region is CVSSFDRGDAQYF. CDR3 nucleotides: TGTGTCAGCAGCTTTGACAGGGGAGATGCGCAGTATTTT.

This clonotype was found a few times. The CDR3 spells CSVAKGTSGGSQYF. The CDR3 DNA sequence: TGCAGCGTTGCTAAAGGGACTAGCGGGGGGTCCCAGTACTTC. The rearrangement joins TRBV29-1 to TRBJ2-5, with TRBD2 matching 15 bases. The CDR3 covers 14 residues. Trimming cost V 4 bases and J 9 bases; bases outside gene matches: 6. Germline CDR1 SQVTM, CDR2 ANQGSEA.

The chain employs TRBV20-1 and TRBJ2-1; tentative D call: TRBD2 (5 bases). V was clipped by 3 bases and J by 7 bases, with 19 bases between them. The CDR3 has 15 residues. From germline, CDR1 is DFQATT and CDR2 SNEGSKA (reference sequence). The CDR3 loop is CSASLPSGEGNEQFF. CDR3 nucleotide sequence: TGCAGTGCTAGTCTCCCCAGCGGAGAAGGGAATGAGCAGTTCTTC.

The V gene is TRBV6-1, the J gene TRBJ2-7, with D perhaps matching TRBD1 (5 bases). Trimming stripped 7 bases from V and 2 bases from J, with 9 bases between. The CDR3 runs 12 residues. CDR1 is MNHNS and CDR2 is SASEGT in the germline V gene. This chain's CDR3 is CASIDSPYEQYF. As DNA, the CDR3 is TGTGCCAGCATCGACAGCCCCTACGAGCAGTACTTC.

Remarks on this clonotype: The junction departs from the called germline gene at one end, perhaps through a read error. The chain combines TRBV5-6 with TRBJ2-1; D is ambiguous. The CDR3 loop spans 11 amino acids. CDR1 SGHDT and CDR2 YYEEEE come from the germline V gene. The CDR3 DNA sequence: TGTACCAGCAGCTTTAGCAGCGAGCAATTCTTC. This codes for CTSSFSSEQFF.

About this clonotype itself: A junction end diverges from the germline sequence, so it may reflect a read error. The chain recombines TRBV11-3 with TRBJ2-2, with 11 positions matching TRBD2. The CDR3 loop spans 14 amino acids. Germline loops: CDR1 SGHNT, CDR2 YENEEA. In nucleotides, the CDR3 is TGTGTCAGCAGCCTAGCGGGGGGCATCGGGGAGCTATTTTTT. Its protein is CVSSLAGGIGELFF.

The CDR3: CASSLPADGFYGYTF. The CDR3 coding sequence is TGTGCCAGCAGCCTCCCGGCGGACGGTTTCTATGGCTACACCTTC. This chain joins TRBV2 and TRBJ1-2; D is unresolved. The V gene's germline CDR1 is SNHLY and CDR2 FYNNEI. Trimming removed 6 bases at V and 4 bases at J, with 18 bases between. This CDR3 is built from 15 residues. The full variable domain, in which reference TRBV2 and TRBJ1-2 provide the parts outside the CDR3, is EPEVTQTPSHQVTQMGQEVILRCVPISNHLYFYWYRQILGQKVEFLVSFYNNEISEKSEIFDDQFSVERPDGSNFTLKIRSTKLEDSAMYFCASSLPADGFYGYTFGSGTRLTVV.

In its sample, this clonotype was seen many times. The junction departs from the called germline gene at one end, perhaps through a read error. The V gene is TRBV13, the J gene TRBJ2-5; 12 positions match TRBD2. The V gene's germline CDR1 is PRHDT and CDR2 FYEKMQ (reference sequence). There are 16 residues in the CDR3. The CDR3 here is CASSLGLAGPQETQYF. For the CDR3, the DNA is TGTGCCAGCAGCCTAGGACTAGCGGGGCCACAAGAGACCCAGTACTTC.

The CDR3 sequence: CAISGSDSGTDVLTF. The DNA of the CDR3 is TGTGCCATCAGTGGGTCGGACTCTGGGACCGACGTCCTGACTTTC. The V gene is TRBV10-3, the J gene TRBJ2-6, with D perhaps given as TRBD1 or TRBD2 (5 bases each). Deletions cut 4 bases from V and 11 bases from J, with 18 bases between. Germline V gene data show CDR1 as ENHRY and CDR2 as SYGVKD. The CDR3 sequence is 15 residues long.

The CDR3, as DNA: TGCGCCAGCTGTTTACATGGAGAGACCCAGTACTTC. Translated: CASCLHGETQYF. The chain couples TRBV10-2 to TRBJ2-5, with D unclear. Per the germline V gene, CDR1 is WSHSY and CDR2 is SAAADI. The length of the CDR3 is 12 residues. V was cut by 8 bases and J by 4 bases, with 11 bases left in between.